These T cell receptor beta chains were read from a single sample in a study of OX40 agonist ivuxolimab in advanced cancers. Sequencing used immunoSEQ multiplex PCR; TCRdb keeps in-frame clones, though not all of them. The profile covers fewer than 95,000 clones, with approximately 79% appearing a single time and 6.6% taken by the ten largest. Sequencing used CD4+ or CD8+ T cells sorted from blood, obtained in a trial of the OX40 agonist ivuxolimab. The receptors here all came from an adult with an advanced solid tumor such as melanoma, head and neck, liver or kidney cancer. The CDR3 runs from the conserved cysteine through the conserved F or W. The D gene is left open where the match is weak. Part of the rows lack a size; the others show once, few, many or a class for expanded clones.

clone size,J gene,D gene,V gene,CDR3 DNA,CDR3 protein
few,TRBJ2-6,NA,TRBV27,TGTGCCAGCAGTTTAGGGGGGGCCAACGTCCTGACTTTC,CASSLGGANVLTF
NA,TRBJ1-3,NA,TRBV30,TGTGCCTGGAGTGGATTGACACGCTCTGGAAACACCATATATTTT,CAWSGLTRSGNTIYF
NA,TRBJ1-5,NA,TRBV5-4,TGTGCCAGCAGCTTGGGAGGACAGTTTAGCAATCAGCCCCAGCATTTT,CASSLGGQFSNQPQHF
once,TRBJ2-1,NA,TRBV28,TGTGCCAGCAGTTTCCTACTAAGCTCCTACAATGAGCAGTTCTTC,CASSFLLSSYNEQFF
NA,TRBJ2-2,NA,TRBV27,TGTGCCAGCAGGTGGGACGGAGAGAACACCGGGGAGCTGTTTTTT,CASRWDGENTGELFF
NA,TRBJ2-3,NA,TRBV15,TGTGCCACCAGCACTACTAGCAGTCCAAGAATAAGCACAGATACGCAGTATTTT,CATSTTSSPRISTDTQYF
NA,TRBJ2-1,TRBD2,TRBV6-5,TGTGCCACAGCGGGGGTTCCTTACAATGAGCAGTTCTTC,CATAGVPYNEQFF
NA,TRBJ2-1,NA,TRBV5-5,TGTGCCAGCAGCTTGGTACGCGGACAGAATGAGCAGTTCTTC,CASSLVRGQNEQFF
NA,TRBJ2-4,NA,TRBV9,TGTGCCAGCAGCGTAGACGGGTTAGCCAAAAACATTCAGTACTTC,CASSVDGLAKNIQYF
NA,TRBJ1-4,NA,TRBV6-6,TGTGCCAGCAGTTACTCCCCCGGGACGGCAGAAAAACTGTTTTTT,CASSYSPGTAEKLFF
once,TRBJ1-5,TRBD1,TRBV5-8,TGTGCCAGCAGCTTTTTTCCGGGACAGGCTAATCAGCCCCAGCATTTT,CASSFFPGQANQPQHF
NA,TRBJ2-2,NA,TRBV15,TGTGCCACCAGCAGAGATGCCGACAGCACGAACACCGGGGAGCTGTTTTTT,CATSRDADSTNTGELFF
NA,TRBJ1-5,NA,TRBV5-6,TGTGCCAGCAGCTTGGCGAGCCAGCCCCAGCATTTT,CASSLASQPQHF
once,TRBJ1-5,NA,TRBV6-1,TGTGCCAGCACCTGGACTGGCAGGACTAATCAGCCCCAGCATTTT,CASTWTGRTNQPQHF
NA,TRBJ1-2,NA,TRBV7-6,TGTGCCAGCAGCCCCTCAGAGGACTATGGCTACACCTTC,CASSPSEDYGYTF
once,TRBJ2-5,NA,TRBV13,TGTGCCAGCAGCACCGCGGAGGGACAAGAGACCCAGTACTTC,CASSTAEGQETQYF
NA,TRBJ2-2,NA,TRBV28,TGTGCCAGCAGTTTCAGGGCCACCGGGGAGCTGTTTTTT,CASSFRATGELFF
NA,TRBJ1-1,NA,TRBV30,TGTGCCTGGAGTTTCTACACTGAAGCTTTCTTT,CAWSFYTEAFF